Shown below are 27 T cell receptor beta chains from a single sample sequenced in a study of tumor-infiltrating lymphocytes in localized non-small cell lung cancer. The protocol was immunoSEQ multiplex PCR, while the TCRdb copy is restricted to in-frame clones and leaves out a portion. The repertoire holds some 15,000 clones, with 80% to 90% as singletons. Sequencing used uninvolved lung tissue not adjacent to the tumor. All receptors come from a human donor with non-small cell lung cancer.

J is TRBJ2-1 and V is TRBV5-5; TRBD2 is a possible D gene (6 bases). The germline V gene has CDR1 SGHKS and CDR2 YYEKEE (reference sequence). This CDR3 spans 15 amino acids. V was shortened by 5 bases and J by 7 bases, with 19 bases between the two germline ends. CDR3 sequence reads: CASRWREFGGNEQFF. CDR3 DNA: TGTGCCAGCAGGTGGAGGGAGTTCGGAGGGAATGAGCAGTTCTTC.

The rearrangement links TRBV19 to TRBJ1-1; maybe TRBD1 (6 bases). This CDR3 has 14 amino acids. V was cut by 6 bases and J by 1 base, with 12 bases left in between. CDR1 and CDR2 from the germline V gene are LNHDA and SQIVND (reference sequence). DNA for the CDR3: TGTGCCAGTAGCCGGAGGGACACGAACACTGAAGCTTTCTTT. Its protein is CASSRRDTNTEAFF.

This rearrangement joins TRBV5-4 to TRBJ2-7; TRBD2 aligns across 8 bases. This CDR3 contains 15 residues. The junction had 13 bases not matched to a gene; V was cut back by 4 bases and J by 7 bases. Germline CDR1 and CDR2: SGHNT and YYREEE (reference sequence). The CDR3 reads CASSPTSGSGGEQYF. CDR3 DNA: TGTGCCAGCAGCCCCACTAGCGGCAGTGGTGGTGAGCAGTACTTC.

V gene TRBV9 combines with J gene TRBJ1-1, with a tentative D call TRBD1 (6 bases). The CDR3 loop spans 15 amino acids. The germline V and J ends were trimmed by 6 bases and 0 bases, with 15 bases remaining between them. From germline, CDR1 is SGDLS and CDR2 YYNGEE. The CDR3 nucleotides read TGTGCCAGCACAAAGGGGGGAGCCATGAACACTGAAGCTTTCTTT. It encodes CASTKGGAMNTEAFF.

The J gene is TRBJ1-1, the V gene TRBV6-1; D gene unclear. CDR3 length: 12 residues. The V gene lost 5 bases and the J gene lost 4 bases, with 8 bases spanning the gap. Germline V gene data show CDR1 as MNHNS and CDR2 as SASEGT. The CDR3 here is CASSSLGTEAFF. The CDR3 region has the DNA TGTGCCAGCAGTAGTTTGGGCACTGAAGCTTTCTTT.

In DNA, the CDR3 is TGCGCCAGCAGCATCGGGACTAGCGGGACCCCGAGCACAGATACGCAGTATTTT. As protein: CASSIGTSGTPSTDTQYF. The chain has TRBV5-1 and TRBJ2-3, with 13 bases lining up with TRBD2. The V segment lost 4 bases and the J segment 0 bases; nucleotides outside the gene matches: 8. This CDR3 region has 18 residues. Germline loops: CDR1 SGHRS, CDR2 YFSETQ.

The chain combines TRBV6-1 with TRBJ2-1, with no clear D. This CDR3 is 12 amino acids long. Trimming took 6 bases from V and 9 from J, leaving 12 bases between them. The germline V gene encodes CDR1 MNHNS and CDR2 SASEGT. DNA for the CDR3: TGTGCCAGCAGCAAACAAAACTTTGAGCAGTTCTTC. Translated, it gives CASSKQNFEQFF.

The rearrangement joins TRBV6-5 to TRBJ1-2, with D possibly TRBD1 on 5 matching bases. Germline assignment: CDR1 MNHEY and CDR2 SVGAGI. The CDR3 covers 14 residues. V was trimmed by 0 bases and J by 5 bases, leaving 10 bases between them. The DNA for the CDR3 is TGTGCCAGCAGTTACTCCGGGGACCAATATGGCTACACCTTC. Translation: CASSYSGDQYGYTF.

CDR3 bases: TGTGCCAGCAGCAAGACAACAACTAATGAAAAACTGTTTTTT. Its translation: CASSKTTTNEKLFF. This chain connects TRBV9 to TRBJ1-4; D is unresolved. The CDR3 loop spans 14 amino acids. Germline CDR1 SGDLS, CDR2 YYNGEE. Trimming removed 4 bases at V and 0 bases at J, with 7 bases between.

This clone was picked up one time. This chain joins TRBV5-6 and TRBJ1-1, with D possibly matching TRBD1 (6 bases). Trimming pared 4 bases from V and 0 bases from J, leaving 22 bases between. This CDR3 comprises 18 residues. Germline CDR1 reads SGHDT; CDR2 reads YYEEEE. The CDR3 is CASSLTRGTGRLNTEAFF. The CDR3, as DNA: TGTGCCAGCAGCCTCACCAGGGGTACGGGACGGCTGAACACTGAAGCTTTCTTT. The full variable domain, with the rest looked up from reference TRBV5-6 and TRBJ1-1, is DAGVTQSPTHLIKTRGQQVTLRCSPKSGHDTVSWYQQALGQGPQFIFQYYEEEERQRGNFPDRFSGHQFPNYSSELNVNALLLGDSALYLCASSLTRGTGRLNTEAFFGQGTRLTVV.

CDR3: CASSSRAPTEAFF. The CDR3 DNA sequence: TGTGCCAGCAGTAGCAGGGCTCCCACTGAAGCTTTCTTT. The V call is TRBV7-2, the J call TRBJ1-1; D possibly corresponds to TRBD1 (5 bases). The V gene lost 6 bases and the J gene lost 4 bases, with 12 bases spanning the gap. This CDR3 has 13 amino acids. CDR1 is SGHTA and CDR2 is FQGNSA in the germline V gene.

CDR3 DNA sequence: TGTGCCAGCAGCTTGGGCGACAGGGGTGTCACTGAAGCTTTCTTT. Its protein is CASSLGDRGVTEAFF. The chain couples TRBV5-5 to TRBJ1-1; 8 bases match TRBD1. V trimming: 0 bases; J trimming: 4 bases; junction bases outside the gene matches: 5. Germline-derived CDR1 and CDR2 are SGHKS and YYEKEE (reference sequence). This CDR3 is 15 amino acids long.

The rearrangement joins TRBV27 to TRBJ2-3; D gene unclear. Trimming removed 3 bases at V and 1 base at J, with 11 bases between. Germline assignment: CDR1 MNHEY and CDR2 SMNVEV (reference sequence). The CDR3 totals 15 residues. CDR3 sequence: CASSFRVAGTDTQYF. CDR3 in DNA: TGTGCCAGCAGTTTTCGGGTCGCTGGCACAGATACGCAGTATTTT.

The chain combines TRBV6-1 with TRBJ2-7; 7 nucleotides line up with TRBD1. Trimming at V came to 5 bases and at J to 1 base, leaving 8 bases not matched to a gene. The germline gives CDR1 MNHNS, CDR2 SASEGT. The CDR3 is 15 amino acids. The chain's CDR3 is CASSKTGQLSYEQYF. In DNA, the CDR3 is TGTGCCAGCAGTAAGACGGGACAGCTATCCTACGAGCAGTACTTC.

The CDR3 DNA reads TGTGCCAGCAGTGAAGATTACCTGGAACGGGACGAGCAGTACTTC. Residues: CASSEDYLERDEQYF. The chain employs TRBV6-1 and TRBJ2-7; no reliable D call. Germline lookup yields CDR1 MNHNS and CDR2 SASEGT. Trimming took off 1 base at V and 5 bases at J, with 15 bases between the two ends. The CDR3 is made up of 15 amino acids.

The chain combines TRBV11-2 with TRBJ2-7, with TRBD1 matching over 7 bases. CDR3 length equals 17 residues. Germline trimming cut 2 bases from V and 2 bases from J; bases unmatched to any gene: 12. Germline values: CDR1 SGHAT, CDR2 FQNNGV. For the CDR3, the DNA is TGTGCCAGCAGCTTAAGAGGGATGACAGGGTATCCCTACGAGCAGTACTTC. Encoded protein: CASSLRGMTGYPYEQYF.

This rearrangement joins TRBV18 to TRBJ1-1; no clear D gene. CDR1 and CDR2 (germline): KGHSH, LQKENI. The CDR3 covers 14 residues. V lost 6 bases and J lost 10, with 21 bases in between. The CDR3 reads CASSPTGGRAPAFF. The DNA for the CDR3 is TGTGCCAGCTCGCCGACGGGTGGTCGGGCGCCAGCTTTCTTT.

A few counts support this clone. The chain has TRBV30 and TRBJ1-2, with D perhaps matching TRBD1 (5 bases). V shed 3 bases and J shed 5 bases, with 19 bases lying between them. The germline gives CDR1 GTSNPN, CDR2 SVGIG (reference sequence). This CDR3 has 15 residues. The CDR3 nucleotides read TGTGCCTGGAGCCCTGGGGCCCATTCGGCGTATGGCTACACCTTC. Translation gives CAWSPGAHSAYGYTF.

V gene TRBV6-6 combines with J gene TRBJ2-7; 9 nucleotides agree with TRBD1. Trimming took 8 bases from V and 6 from J; bases not matched to a gene: 11. CDR3 size: 14 residues. Germline lookup yields CDR1 MNHNY and CDR2 SVGAGI (reference sequence). The CDR3 spells CASGRQGDVSEQYF. The CDR3 nucleotides read TGTGCCAGCGGACGACAGGGGGACGTTAGCGAGCAGTACTTC.

V usage is TRBV18 and J usage is TRBJ1-1; the D is unclear. In germline, CDR1 is KGHSH, CDR2 LQKENI. V was cut by 0 bases and J by 5 bases, with 10 bases left in between. This CDR3 comprises 14 residues. CDR3: CASSPPQVLTEAFF. The CDR3 DNA follows: TGTGCCAGCTCACCACCCCAGGTGTTAACTGAAGCTTTCTTT.

This sequence joins TRBV6-1 and TRBJ2-7, with a weak D call TRBD1 (6 bases). The germline V gene encodes CDR1 MNHNS and CDR2 SASEGT. V gave up 2 bases and J gave up 2 bases, with 19 bases separating them. The CDR3 consists of 17 residues. CDR3 bases: TGTGCCAGCAGTGAATGGGACACCCCGAGGGGCACCTACGAGCAGTACTTC. Its translation: CASSEWDTPRGTYEQYF.

The chain joins TRBV18 to TRBJ2-1; a weak D match, TRBD2 (6 bases). CDR3 length: 17 amino acids. With 0 bases removed from V and 5 bases from J, the gap between germline ends came to 17 bases. Per the germline V gene, CDR1 is KGHSH and CDR2 is LQKENI. CDR3 bases: TGTGCCAGCTCACCACCGTCGGGGGTGGGGATTAACAATGAGCAGTTCTTC. Its translation: CASSPPSGVGINNEQFF.

The rearrangement links TRBV29-1 to TRBJ2-1; maybe TRBD2 (6 bases). The CDR3 consists of 11 residues. CDR1 is SQVTM, CDR2 ANQGSEA, per germline. V gave up 7 bases and J gave up 5 bases, with 9 bases separating them. In DNA form, the CDR3 reads TGCAGCGGGGGACTTAACAATGAGCAGTTCTTC. Residues: CSGGLNNEQFF.

The genes are TRBV20-1 and TRBJ2-2; tentatively, D is TRBD1 or TRBD2 (5 bases each). The CDR3 extends over 11 amino acids. Trimming removed 4 bases from V and 6 bases from J, with 6 bases in between. The germline V gene encodes CDR1 DFQATT and CDR2 SNEGSKA (reference sequence). The CDR3 loop is CSAMGAGELFF. The CDR3 bases are TGCAGTGCTATGGGGGCCGGGGAGCTGTTTTTT.

The J gene is TRBJ1-2, the V gene TRBV7-9, with 10 nucleotides matching TRBD1. V was pared by 1 base and J by 9 bases, with 8 bases of the junction left unmatched. CDR3 length: 15 residues. Germline lookup yields CDR1 SEHNR and CDR2 FQNEAQ (reference sequence). CDR3 in DNA: TGTGCCAGCAGCTTAGATCCGGGACAGGGGATAAGCTACACCTTC. Translation gives CASSLDPGQGISYTF. The variable domain in full, with the rest retrieved from reference TRBV7-9 and TRBJ1-2, is DTGVSQNPRHKITKRGQNVTFRCDPISEHNRLYWYRQTLGQGPEFLTYFQNEAQLEKSRLLSDRFSAERPKGSFSTLEIQRTEQGDSAMYLCASSLDPGQGISYTFGSGTRLTVV.

This clone was counted only a few times. V gene TRBV9 combines with J gene TRBJ2-2, with 7 bases matching TRBD2. The CDR3 runs to 18 residues. V was clipped by 2 bases and J by 2 bases; unmatched bases: 12. CDR1 and CDR2 (germline): SGDLS, YYNGEE. CDR3 DNA: TGTGCCAGCAGCGTTATGGCGGGAGCGCAATTAAACACCGGGGAGCTGTTTTTT. Translation: CASSVMAGAQLNTGELFF.

This rearrangement joins TRBV10-3 to TRBJ1-1; D remains ambiguous. Germline-derived CDR1 and CDR2 are ENHRY and SYGVKD. Trimming stripped 8 bases from V and 1 base from J, with 14 bases between. The CDR3 contains 14 residues. CDR3 nucleotide sequence: TGTGCCATCTCAACGGGAGATGGGAACACTGAAGCTTTCTTT. It yields the protein CAISTGDGNTEAFF.